The entry below describes one TCR beta chain. The target antigen is unknown. The record originates from a study of cytomegalovirus exposure and HLA in healthy donors. Findings of the study overall: An analysis that was carried out later associated 16,951 TCR beta sequences with HLA alleles at 0.05 false discovery rate.

The junction had 2 bases not matched to a gene; V was cut back by 7 bases and J by 1 base. Germline CDR1 SGHKS, CDR2 YYEKEE (reference sequence). This CDR3 comprises 12 residues. The PCR used 60 Vbeta and 13 Jbeta primers. Profiled with immunoSEQ multiplex PCR; TCRdb holds only in-frame clones, not every one. This sample carries about 120,000 clones, 72% of them seen once, and the ten largest clones take approximately 3.8%. The sequence was collected from a young man in good health and CMV-seronegative. The gene calls are TRBV5-5 and TRBJ2-7, with 7 bases identical to TRBD1. The sample consisted of PBMCs. For the CDR3, the DNA is TGTGCCAGCGGGACAGCATCCTACGAGCAGTACTTC. Protein: CASGTASYEQYF. Drawing the rest from reference TRBV5-5 and TRBJ2-7, the complete variable domain is DAGVTQSPTHLIKTRGQQVTLRCSPISGHKSVSWYQQVLGQGPQFIFQYYEKEERGRGNFPDRFSARQFPNYSSELNVNALLLGDSALYLCASGTASYEQYFGPGTRLTVT.